This T cell receptor beta chain was sequenced during a study of blood T cell repertoires in COVID-19. Produced via immunoSEQ multiplex PCR; TCRdb's table is partial and in-frame only. Among about 50,000 clones listed, approximately 82% were seen once. Input material: peripheral blood. This receptor was taken from a human donor in a cohort sampled during active COVID-19.

Written as DNA, the CDR3 is TGTGCCAGCAGCCAGCTTGTCTTCGAGGAGGGCTACACCTTC. Its translation is CASSQLVFEEGYTF. The V gene is TRBV2, the J gene TRBJ1-2; the D is unclear. In germline, CDR1 is SNHLY, CDR2 FYNNEI. The CDR3 runs 14 residues. V dropped 6 bases and J dropped 8 bases, with 19 bases sitting between them.